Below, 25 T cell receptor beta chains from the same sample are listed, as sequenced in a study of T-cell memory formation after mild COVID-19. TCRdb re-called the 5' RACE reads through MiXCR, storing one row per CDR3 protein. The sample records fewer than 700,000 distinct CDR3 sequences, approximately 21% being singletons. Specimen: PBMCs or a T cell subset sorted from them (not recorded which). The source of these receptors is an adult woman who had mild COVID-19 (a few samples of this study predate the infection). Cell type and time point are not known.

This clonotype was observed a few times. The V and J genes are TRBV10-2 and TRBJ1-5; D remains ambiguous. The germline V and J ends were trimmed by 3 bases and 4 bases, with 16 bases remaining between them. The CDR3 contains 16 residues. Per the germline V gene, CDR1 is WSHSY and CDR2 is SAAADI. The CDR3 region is CASSEMRGLPNQPQHF. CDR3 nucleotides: TGCGCCAGCAGTGAAATGCGTGGGCTGCCAAATCAGCCCCAGCATTTT.

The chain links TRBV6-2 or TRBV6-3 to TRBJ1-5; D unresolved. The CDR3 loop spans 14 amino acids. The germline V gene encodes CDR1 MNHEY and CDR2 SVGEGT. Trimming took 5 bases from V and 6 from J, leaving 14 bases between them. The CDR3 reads CASSPSSGFQPQHF. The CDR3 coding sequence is TGTGCCAGCAGTCCCTCCTCGGGGTTTCAGCCCCAGCATTTT.

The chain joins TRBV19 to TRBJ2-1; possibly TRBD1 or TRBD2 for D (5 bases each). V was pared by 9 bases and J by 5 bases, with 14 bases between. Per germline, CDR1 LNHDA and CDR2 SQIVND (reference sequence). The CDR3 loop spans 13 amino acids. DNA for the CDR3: TGTGCCAGCCTCCTAGGGACCCACAATGAGCAGTTCTTC. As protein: CASLLGTHNEQFF. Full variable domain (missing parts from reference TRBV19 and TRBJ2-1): DGGITQSPKYLFRKEGQNVTLSCEQNLNHDAMYWYRQDPGQGLRLIYYSQIVNDFQKGDIAEGYSVSREKKESFPLTVTSAQKNPTAFYLCASLLGTHNEQFFGPGTRLTVL.

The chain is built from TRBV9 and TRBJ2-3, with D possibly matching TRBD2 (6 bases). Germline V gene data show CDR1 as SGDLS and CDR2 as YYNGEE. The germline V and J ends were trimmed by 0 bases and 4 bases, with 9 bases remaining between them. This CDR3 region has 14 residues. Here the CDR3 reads CASSVASEADTQYF. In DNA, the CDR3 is TGTGCCAGCAGCGTAGCTAGCGAGGCAGATACGCAGTATTTT. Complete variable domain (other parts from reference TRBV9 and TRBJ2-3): DSGVTQTPKHLITATGQRVTLRCSPRSGDLSVYWYQQSLDQGLQFLIQYYNGEERAKGNILERFSAQQFPDLHSELNLSSLELGDSALYFCASSVASEADTQYFGPGTRLTVL.

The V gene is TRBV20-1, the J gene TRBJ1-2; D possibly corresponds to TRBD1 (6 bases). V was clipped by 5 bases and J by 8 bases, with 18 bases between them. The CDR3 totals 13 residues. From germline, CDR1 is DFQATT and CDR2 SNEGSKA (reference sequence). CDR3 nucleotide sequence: TGCAGTGCTTACCAGGGGCAGGGGCGCGGCTACACCTTC. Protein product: CSAYQGQGRGYTF.

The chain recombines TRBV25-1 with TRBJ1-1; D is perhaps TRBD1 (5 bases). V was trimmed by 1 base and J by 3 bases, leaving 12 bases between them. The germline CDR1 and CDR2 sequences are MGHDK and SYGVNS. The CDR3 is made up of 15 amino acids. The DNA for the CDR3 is TGTGCCAGCAGTGAATCCCTAGTGGGGGACACTGAAGCTTTCTTT. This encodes CASSESLVGDTEAFF.

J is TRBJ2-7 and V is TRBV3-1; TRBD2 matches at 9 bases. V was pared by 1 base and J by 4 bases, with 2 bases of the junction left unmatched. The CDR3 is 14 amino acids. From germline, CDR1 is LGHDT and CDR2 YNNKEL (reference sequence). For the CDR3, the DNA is TGTGCCAGCAGCCAAGGGCGGGAGGGTTACGAGCAGTACTTC. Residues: CASSQGREGYEQYF.

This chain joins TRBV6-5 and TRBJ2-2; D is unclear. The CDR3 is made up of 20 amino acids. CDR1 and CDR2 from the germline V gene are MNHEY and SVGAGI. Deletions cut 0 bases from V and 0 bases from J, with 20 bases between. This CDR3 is CASSYSTWERPLTNTGELFF. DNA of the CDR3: TGTGCCAGCAGTTACTCGACCTGGGAACGACCGCTCACGAACACCGGGGAGCTGTTTTTT.

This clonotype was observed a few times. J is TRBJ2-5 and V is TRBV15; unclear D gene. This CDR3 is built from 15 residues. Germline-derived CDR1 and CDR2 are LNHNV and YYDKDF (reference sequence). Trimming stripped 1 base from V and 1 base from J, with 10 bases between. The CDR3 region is CATSRGSTPQETQYF. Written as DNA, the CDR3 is TGTGCCACCAGCAGAGGCAGTACTCCCCAAGAGACCCAGTACTTC.

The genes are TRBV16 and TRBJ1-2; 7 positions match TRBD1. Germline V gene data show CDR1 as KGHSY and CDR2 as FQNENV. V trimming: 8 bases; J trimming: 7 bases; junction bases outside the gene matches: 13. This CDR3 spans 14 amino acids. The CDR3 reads CASLGEGARSGYTF. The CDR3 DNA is TGTGCCAGCCTCGGTGAGGGGGCGAGAAGTGGCTACACCTTC.

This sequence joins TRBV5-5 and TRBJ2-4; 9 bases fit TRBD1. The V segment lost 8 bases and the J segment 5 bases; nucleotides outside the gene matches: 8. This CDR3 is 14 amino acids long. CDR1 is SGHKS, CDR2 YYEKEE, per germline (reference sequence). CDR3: CASHKTGGENIQYF. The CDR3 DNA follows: TGTGCCAGTCACAAAACAGGGGGCGAAAACATTCAGTACTTC. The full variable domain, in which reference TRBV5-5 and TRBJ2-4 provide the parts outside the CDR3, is DAGVTQSPTHLIKTRGQQVTLRCSPISGHKSVSWYQQVLGQGPQFIFQYYEKEERGRGNFPDRFSARQFPNYSSELNVNALLLGDSALYLCASHKTGGENIQYFGAGTRLSVL.

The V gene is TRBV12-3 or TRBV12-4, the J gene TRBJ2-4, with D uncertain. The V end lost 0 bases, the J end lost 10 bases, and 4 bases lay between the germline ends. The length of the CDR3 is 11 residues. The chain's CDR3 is CASSLAAIQYF. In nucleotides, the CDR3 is TGTGCCAGCAGTTTAGCAGCAATTCAGTACTTC.

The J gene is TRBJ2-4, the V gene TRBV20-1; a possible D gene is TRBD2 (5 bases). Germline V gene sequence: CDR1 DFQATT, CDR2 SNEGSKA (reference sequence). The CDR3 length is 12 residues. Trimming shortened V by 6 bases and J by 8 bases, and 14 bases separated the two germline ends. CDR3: CSAGIGRHIQYF. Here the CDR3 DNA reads TGCAGTGCCGGGATAGGTCGCCACATTCAGTACTTC.

CDR3: CASSGPRVGNSEQYF. The CDR3 bases are TGTGCCAGCAGCGGGCCCAGGGTCGGGAATAGCGAGCAGTACTTC. The chain carries TRBV7-9 and TRBJ2-7; either TRBD1 or TRBD2 may supply D (5 bases each). Germline V CDR1 and CDR2: SEHNR, FQNEAQ (reference sequence). The V and J ends lost 5 bases and 6 bases respectively, with 20 bases between them. The CDR3 sequence is 15 residues long.

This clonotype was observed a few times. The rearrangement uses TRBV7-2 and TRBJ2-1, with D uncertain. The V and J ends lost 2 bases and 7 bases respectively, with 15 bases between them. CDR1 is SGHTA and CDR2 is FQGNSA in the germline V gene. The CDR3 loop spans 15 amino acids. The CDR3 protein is CASSLIGGGVNEQFF. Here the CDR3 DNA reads TGTGCCAGCAGCTTAATCGGTGGCGGAGTTAATGAGCAGTTCTTC.

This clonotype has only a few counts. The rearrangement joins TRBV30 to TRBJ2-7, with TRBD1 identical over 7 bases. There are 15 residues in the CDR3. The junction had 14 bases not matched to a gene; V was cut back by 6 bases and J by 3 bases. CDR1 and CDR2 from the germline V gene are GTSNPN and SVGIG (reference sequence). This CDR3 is CACTWPGQIIYEQYF. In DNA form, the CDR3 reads TGTGCCTGTACTTGGCCGGGACAGATAATCTACGAGCAGTACTTC.

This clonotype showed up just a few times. As DNA, the CDR3 is TGTGCCAGCAGCTTAAATCCGGACAGGCGGTCTGGGGCCAACGTCCTGACTTTC. Its protein product is CASSLNPDRRSGANVLTF. The chain combines TRBV7-2 with TRBJ2-6; 7 positions agree with TRBD1. V lost 2 bases to trimming and J lost 1 base; unmatched junction nucleotides: 8. The germline V gene encodes CDR1 SGHTA and CDR2 FQGNSA. This CDR3 is 18 amino acids long.

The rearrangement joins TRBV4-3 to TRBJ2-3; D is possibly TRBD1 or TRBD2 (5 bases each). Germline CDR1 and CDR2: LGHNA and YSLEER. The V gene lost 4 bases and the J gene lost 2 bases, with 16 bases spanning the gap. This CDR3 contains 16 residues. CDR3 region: CASSPEGQGLTDTQYF. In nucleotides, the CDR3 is TGCGCCAGCAGCCCCGAGGGGCAGGGTCTCACAGATACGCAGTATTTT.

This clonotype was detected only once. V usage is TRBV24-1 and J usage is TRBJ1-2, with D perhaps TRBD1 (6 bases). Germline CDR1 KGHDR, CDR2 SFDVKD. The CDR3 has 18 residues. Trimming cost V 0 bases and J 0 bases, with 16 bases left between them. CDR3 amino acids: CATSDLRPLDRANYGYTF. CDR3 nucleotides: TGTGCCACCAGTGATTTGAGGCCTCTGGACAGAGCTAACTATGGCTACACCTTC.

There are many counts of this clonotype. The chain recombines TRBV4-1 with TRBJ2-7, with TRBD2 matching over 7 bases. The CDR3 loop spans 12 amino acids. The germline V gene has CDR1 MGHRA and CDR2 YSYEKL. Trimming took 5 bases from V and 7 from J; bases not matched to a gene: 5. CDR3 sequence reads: CASSLWGGEQYF. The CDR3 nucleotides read TGCGCCAGCAGCTTGTGGGGGGGGGAGCAGTACTTC.

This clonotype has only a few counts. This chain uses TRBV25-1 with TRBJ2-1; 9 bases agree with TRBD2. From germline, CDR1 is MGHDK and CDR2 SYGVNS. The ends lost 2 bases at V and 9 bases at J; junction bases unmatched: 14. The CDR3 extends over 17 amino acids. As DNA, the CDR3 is TGTGCCAGCAGTGAAGCCCCCAGAGCGGGAGGCCCCTTTGAGCAGTTCTTC. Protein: CASSEAPRAGGPFEQFF.

The CDR3 DNA reads as TGTGCCAGCAACCGTATTAGTTACTATGGCTACACCTTC. It yields the protein CASNRISYYGYTF. V is TRBV6-2 or TRBV6-3 and J is TRBJ1-2; D remains ambiguous. The CDR3 loop spans 13 amino acids. Between the trimmed V and J ends, which lost 7 bases and 3 bases, there was a span of 12 bases. The germline V gene has CDR1 MNHEY and CDR2 SVGEGT.

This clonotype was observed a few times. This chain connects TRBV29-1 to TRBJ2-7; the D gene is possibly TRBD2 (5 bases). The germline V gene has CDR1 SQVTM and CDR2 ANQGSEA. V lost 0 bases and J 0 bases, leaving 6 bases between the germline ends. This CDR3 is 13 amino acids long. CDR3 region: CSVEDAGSYEQYF. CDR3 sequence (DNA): TGCAGCGTTGAAGATGCGGGCTCCTACGAGCAGTACTTC.

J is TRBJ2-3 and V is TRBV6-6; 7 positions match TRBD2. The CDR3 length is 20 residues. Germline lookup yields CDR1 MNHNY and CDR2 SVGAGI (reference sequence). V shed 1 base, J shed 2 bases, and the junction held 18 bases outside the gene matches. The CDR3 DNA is TGTGCCAGCAGTTACTGGGGGGGAGGGGCCGACCTGGGGTTCACAGATACGCAGTATTTT. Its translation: CASSYWGGGADLGFTDTQYF.

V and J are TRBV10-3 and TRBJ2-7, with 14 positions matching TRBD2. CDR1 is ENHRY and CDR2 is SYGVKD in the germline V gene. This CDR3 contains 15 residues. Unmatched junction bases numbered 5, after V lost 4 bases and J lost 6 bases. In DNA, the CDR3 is TGTGCCATCAGTGCACCCGGGACTAGCGGGAGCGAGCAGTACTTC. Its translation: CAISAPGTSGSEQYF.